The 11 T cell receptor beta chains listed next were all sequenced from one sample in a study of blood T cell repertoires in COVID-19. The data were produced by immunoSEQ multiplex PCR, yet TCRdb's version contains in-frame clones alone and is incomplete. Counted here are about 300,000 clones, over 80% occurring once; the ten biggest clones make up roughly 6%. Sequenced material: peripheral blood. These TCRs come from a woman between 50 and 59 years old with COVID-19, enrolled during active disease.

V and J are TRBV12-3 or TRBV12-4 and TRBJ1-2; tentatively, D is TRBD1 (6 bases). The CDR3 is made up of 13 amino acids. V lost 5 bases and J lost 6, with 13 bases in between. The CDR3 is CASSPTRGNGYTF. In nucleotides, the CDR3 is TGTGCCAGCAGTCCGACGAGGGGGAATGGCTACACCTTC.

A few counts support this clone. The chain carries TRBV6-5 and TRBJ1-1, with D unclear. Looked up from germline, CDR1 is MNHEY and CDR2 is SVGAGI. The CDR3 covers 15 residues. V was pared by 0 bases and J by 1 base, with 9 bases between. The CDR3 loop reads CASSYSSLGNTEAFF. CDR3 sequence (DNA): TGTGCCAGCAGTTACTCGAGTCTCGGGAACACTGAAGCTTTCTTT.

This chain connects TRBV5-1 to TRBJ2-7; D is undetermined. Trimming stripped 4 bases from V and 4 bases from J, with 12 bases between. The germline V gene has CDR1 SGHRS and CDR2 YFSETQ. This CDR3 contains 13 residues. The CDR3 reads CASSLGYAYEQYF. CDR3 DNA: TGCGCCAGCAGCCTAGGATACGCTTACGAGCAGTACTTC.

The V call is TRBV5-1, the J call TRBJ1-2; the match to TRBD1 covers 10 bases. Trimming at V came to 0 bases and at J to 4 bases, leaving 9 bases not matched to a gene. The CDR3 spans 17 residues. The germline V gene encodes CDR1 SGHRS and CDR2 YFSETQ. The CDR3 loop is CASSLAGTGVSSYGYTF. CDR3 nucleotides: TGCGCCAGCAGCTTGGCCGGGACAGGGGTCTCCTCCTATGGCTACACCTTC.

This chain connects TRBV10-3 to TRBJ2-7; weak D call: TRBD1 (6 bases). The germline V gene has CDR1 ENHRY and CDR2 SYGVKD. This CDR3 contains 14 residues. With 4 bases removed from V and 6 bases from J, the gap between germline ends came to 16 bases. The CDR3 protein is CAISGNYTGIEQYF. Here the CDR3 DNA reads TGTGCCATCAGTGGGAACTATACAGGGATCGAGCAGTACTTC.

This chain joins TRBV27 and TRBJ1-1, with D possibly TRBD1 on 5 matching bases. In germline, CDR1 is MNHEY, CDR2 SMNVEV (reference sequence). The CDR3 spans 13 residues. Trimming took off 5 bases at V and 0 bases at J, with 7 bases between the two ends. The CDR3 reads CASSPTVNTEAFF. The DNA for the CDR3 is TGTGCCAGCAGTCCGACAGTGAACACTGAAGCTTTCTTT.

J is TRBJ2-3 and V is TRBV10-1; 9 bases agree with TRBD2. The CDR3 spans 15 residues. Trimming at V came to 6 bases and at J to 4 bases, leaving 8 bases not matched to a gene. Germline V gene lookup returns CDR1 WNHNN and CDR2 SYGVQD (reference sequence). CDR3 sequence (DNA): TGCGCCAGCAGACCCGATAGCGGGAGTGCAGATACGCAGTATTTT. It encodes CASRPDSGSADTQYF.

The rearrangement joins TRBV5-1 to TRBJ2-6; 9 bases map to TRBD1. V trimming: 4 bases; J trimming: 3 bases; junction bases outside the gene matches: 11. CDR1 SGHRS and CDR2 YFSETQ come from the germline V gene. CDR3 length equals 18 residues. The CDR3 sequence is CASSTRTGEYSGANVLTF. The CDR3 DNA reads TGCGCCAGCAGCACCCGGACAGGGGAATATAGTGGGGCCAACGTCCTGACTTTC.

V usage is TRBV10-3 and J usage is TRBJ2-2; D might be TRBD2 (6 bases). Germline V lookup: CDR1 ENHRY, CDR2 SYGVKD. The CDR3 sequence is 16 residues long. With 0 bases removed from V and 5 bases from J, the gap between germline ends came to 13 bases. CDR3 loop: CAISESIRERTGELFF. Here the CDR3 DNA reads TGTGCCATCAGTGAGTCGATTCGGGAGAGGACCGGGGAGCTGTTTTTT.

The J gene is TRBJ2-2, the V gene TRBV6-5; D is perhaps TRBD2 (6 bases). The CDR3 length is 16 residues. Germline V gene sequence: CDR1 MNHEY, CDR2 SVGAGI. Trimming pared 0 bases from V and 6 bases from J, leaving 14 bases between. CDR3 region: CASSYSRTIGSGELFF. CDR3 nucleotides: TGTGCCAGCAGTTACTCGAGGACTATTGGATCCGGGGAGCTGTTTTTT.

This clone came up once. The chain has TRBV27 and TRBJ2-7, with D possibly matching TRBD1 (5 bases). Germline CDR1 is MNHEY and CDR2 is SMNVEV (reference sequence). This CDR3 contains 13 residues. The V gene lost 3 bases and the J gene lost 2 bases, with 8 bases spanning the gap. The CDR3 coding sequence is TGTGCCAGCAGTTTGGGCAGGGCCTACGAGCAGTACTTC. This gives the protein CASSLGRAYEQYF.